Listed below are T cell receptor beta chains from one sample, sequenced in a study of cytotoxic CD8 clonotypes in ibrutinib-treated CLL. Sequenced by immunoSEQ multiplex PCR; TCRdb stores in-frame clones only, minus some. The data hold around 200,000 clones, with roughly 79% observed a single time. Here the sequenced sample was PBMCs, taken after 12 months of ibrutinib treatment. These receptors were obtained from a human donor with chronic lymphocytic leukemia. Both conserved end residues are part of each CDR3. A D gene is named only where the DNA matches it firmly. A row's size may be missing; if present it is once, few, many or a size class.

J,V,size,D,DNA,CDR3
TRBJ1-1,TRBV4-1,once,.,TGCGCCAGCAGCCAAGTGTGGCGGGTACGAGGGGACACTGAAGCTTTCTTT,CASSQVWRVRGDTEAFF
TRBJ2-7,TRBV5-6,.,TRBD1,TGTGCCAGCAGCGATACAGGACAGGGGCCCTACGAGCAGTACTTC,CASSDTGQGPYEQYF
TRBJ1-2,TRBV5-8,few,.,TGTGCCAGCACACCGGGGTATGGCTACACCTTC,CASTPGYGYTF
TRBJ2-4,TRBV21-1,once,.,TGTGCCAGCAGCCTAGATGTAAGAGCTATAGCCAAAAACATTCAGTACTTC,CASSLDVRAIAKNIQYF
TRBJ2-7,TRBV28,.,.,TGTGCCAGCAGTTCCAATAATTGGGGGGACATTATAGACGAGCAGTACTTC,CASSSNNWGDIIDEQYF
TRBJ1-6,TRBV6-5,.,.,TGTGCCAGCAGTTACTCGAATGTGGAGTCACCCCTCCACTTT,CASSYSNVESPLHF
TRBJ2-1,TRBV10-1,.,TRBD2,TGCGCCAGCAGTGAATCTAGCGGGAGGACCTACAATGAGCAGTTCTTC,CASSESSGRTYNEQFF
TRBJ2-7,TRBV27,few,.,TGTGCCAGCAGTCCGGGCCAAGCCAGCCACGAGCAGTACTTC,CASSPGQASHEQYF
TRBJ1-1,TRBV9,.,TRBD1,TGTGCCAGCAGCGTAGGTCGGGACAGGGGTTTGATGAACACTGAAGCTTTCTTT,CASSVGRDRGLMNTEAFF
TRBJ2-7,TRBV5-6,.,TRBD2,TGTGCCAGCAGCCTGCCGGGACTAGCCTACGAGCAGTACTTC,CASSLPGLAYEQYF
TRBJ1-1,TRBV9,.,.,TGTGCCAGCAGCGTAGGCCAGGCGGTCACTGAAGCTTTCTTT,CASSVGQAVTEAFF